This T cell receptor beta chain was captured in a study of lymphopenia after photon versus proton radiotherapy. Whole-study results and caveats: Only patients who died were analyzed for survival; proton advantage is unproven. In patients who died, overall survival fell as post-nadir TCR diversity dropped more. Post-nadir diversity loss with photons came from oligoclonal expansion, particularly CD8+ Temra cells. Proton therapy kept repertoires fairly stable, unlike photons, which gained effector/memory cells.

Trimming removed 0 bases from V and 1 base from J, with 10 bases in between. The germline CDR1 and CDR2 sequences are SGHKS and YYEKEE (reference sequence). This CDR3 is built from 15 residues. The protocol was immunoSEQ multiplex PCR, while the TCRdb copy is restricted to in-frame clones and leaves out a portion. The table records about 160,000 clones, roughly nine tenths of them present only once. On this clone itself: What it binds is not known.

The TCR sequence derives from a man aged 50-60 years with gastric cancer. J is TRBJ1-1 and V is TRBV5-5; D is ambiguous. The sample consisted of peripheral blood, taken from a patient treated with photon-based radiotherapy. In nucleotides, the CDR3 is TGTGCCAGCAGCTTGGCCGGCTCCCCGAACACTGAAGCTTTCTTT. This sequence encodes CASSLAGSPNTEAFF.